This T cell receptor (beta chain) was recovered during a study of T cells in localized non-small cell lung cancer. General study results and limits: Increased T cell density in blood showed an association with longer overall survival. Because only a single region of the tumor was sequenced, heterogeneity remains possible. The highest T cell clonality was in uninvolved adjacent lung, above tumor. Appearance in adjacent lung was seen for a median about 59 of the top 100 tumor clones.

Libraries were prepared by immunoSEQ multiplex PCR; TCRdb keeps only in-frame clonotypes and omits some of them. The table shows around 39,000 clones, with over 75% occurring only once. In regard to this clone: The antigen remains unidentified.

This CDR3 is built from 15 residues. Trimming at V came to 2 bases and at J to 3 bases, leaving 4 bases not matched to a gene. CDR1 and CDR2 from the germline V gene are SGHAT and FQNNGV. This receptor was taken from a woman aged 35 to 69 with stage I lung adenocarcinoma. The rearrangement links TRBV11-2 to TRBJ2-4, with 7 bases identical to TRBD1. The source material was peripheral blood, sampled before any cancer treatment. As DNA, the CDR3 is TGTGCCAGCAGCTTATTCGGACAGGACAAAAACATTCAGTACTTC. Amino acids: CASSLFGQDKNIQYF.